This record concerns one TCR beta chain sequence. This CDR3 is 15 amino acids long. The germline V gene has CDR1 LNHDA and CDR2 SQIVND (reference sequence). The ends lost 6 bases at V and 5 bases at J; junction bases unmatched: 8. Each CDR3 protein gets one entry after TCRdb re-called the 5' RACE reads with MiXCR. The sample lists about 31,000 distinct CDR3 sequences, about an eighth occurring once. The data stem from a study of neurological immune-mediated disorders. Time point noted: technical triplicate 2. The chain recombines TRBV19 with TRBJ2-2, with 8 bases matching TRBD2. Sequencing used CD4+ T cells from blood. This clonotype was obtained from a female donor with HTLV-1-associated myelopathy (HAM/TSP). CDR3 in DNA: TGTGCCAGTAGCGATCGGGGGGGGGAAACCGGGGAGCTGTTTTTT. It translates to CASSDRGGETGELFF.